Following are 7 T cell receptor beta chains from one sample sequenced in a study of control samples from healthy donors and cancer patients. Clones were read by immunoSEQ multiplex PCR, and TCRdb kept only the in-frame ones, dropping some. This table has 150,000 to 200,000 clones, about 94% appearing once. Sequenced sample: blood. These receptors all stem from a woman aged 40-49 years in good health.

The chain joins TRBV3-1 (or the pseudogene TRBV3-2) to TRBJ2-3; 9 bases fit TRBD2. CDR3 length equals 14 residues. Germline CDR1 is LGHDT and CDR2 is YNNKEL (reference sequence). V lost 0 bases and J lost 12; bases outside the gene matches: 7. The CDR3 loop reads CASSQDYAGGRQYF. CDR3 coding DNA: TGTGCCAGCAGCCAAGATTATGCGGGAGGGCGCCAGTATTTT.

CDR3 DNA sequence: TGTGCCAGCAGAAGAGGAACAGGGGCGCCTAACTATGGCTACACCTTC. As protein: CASRRGTGAPNYGYTF. The chain uses TRBV27 and TRBJ1-2; 7 bases map to TRBD1. Per the germline V gene, CDR1 is MNHEY and CDR2 is SMNVEV (reference sequence). J was trimmed by 0 bases and V by 6 bases; bases with no gene match: 10. This CDR3 is built from 16 residues.

J is TRBJ2-3 and V is TRBV6-5; D call uncertain. CDR3 length: 14 amino acids. V was cut by 3 bases and J by 0 bases, with 7 bases left in between. CDR1 MNHEY and CDR2 SVGAGI come from the germline V gene. CDR3 sequence (DNA): TGTGCCAGCAGTTATACGGACAGCACAGATACGCAGTATTTT. It translates to CASSYTDSTDTQYF.

This clone has only a few counts. The J gene is TRBJ2-7, the V gene TRBV10-3; D may be TRBD1 or TRBD2 (5 bases each). Trimming took 10 bases from V and 1 from J, leaving 14 bases between them. Per the germline V gene, CDR1 is ENHRY and CDR2 is SYGVKD. CDR3 length equals 13 residues. The CDR3 nucleotides read TGTGCCACGATCCCGGGACCTTCCTACGAGCAGTACTTC. Translated, it gives CATIPGPSYEQYF.

The rearrangement uses TRBV3-1 (or the pseudogene TRBV3-2) and TRBJ1-5; D is uncertain. The V and J ends lost 1 base and 2 bases respectively, with 3 bases between them. CDR3 length: 13 residues. CDR1 is LGHDT, CDR2 YNNKEL, per germline (reference sequence). CDR3 nucleotide sequence: TGTGCCAGCAGCCAAGTCGGCAATCAGCCCCAGCATTTT. It codes for CASSQVGNQPQHF.

The chain has TRBV15 and TRBJ1-3; D gene uncertain. Germline V gene data show CDR1 as LNHNV and CDR2 as YYDKDF (reference sequence). The CDR3 covers 16 residues. Trimming pared 4 bases from V and 2 bases from J, leaving 15 bases between. The CDR3, as DNA: TGTGCCACCAGCACAGGCGGGAGTTTTACTGGAAACACCATATATTTT. It specifies CATSTGGSFTGNTIYF.

The chain couples TRBV4-3 to TRBJ2-1; 7 bases are shared with TRBD2. V shed 4 bases, J shed 12 bases, and the junction held 9 bases outside the gene matches. The CDR3 runs 13 residues. The germline gives CDR1 LGHNA, CDR2 YSLEER. The CDR3 DNA reads as TGCGCCAGCAGCCCAGCCGGGAGGCGTGGGCAGTTCTTC. Translated, it gives CASSPAGRRGQFF.